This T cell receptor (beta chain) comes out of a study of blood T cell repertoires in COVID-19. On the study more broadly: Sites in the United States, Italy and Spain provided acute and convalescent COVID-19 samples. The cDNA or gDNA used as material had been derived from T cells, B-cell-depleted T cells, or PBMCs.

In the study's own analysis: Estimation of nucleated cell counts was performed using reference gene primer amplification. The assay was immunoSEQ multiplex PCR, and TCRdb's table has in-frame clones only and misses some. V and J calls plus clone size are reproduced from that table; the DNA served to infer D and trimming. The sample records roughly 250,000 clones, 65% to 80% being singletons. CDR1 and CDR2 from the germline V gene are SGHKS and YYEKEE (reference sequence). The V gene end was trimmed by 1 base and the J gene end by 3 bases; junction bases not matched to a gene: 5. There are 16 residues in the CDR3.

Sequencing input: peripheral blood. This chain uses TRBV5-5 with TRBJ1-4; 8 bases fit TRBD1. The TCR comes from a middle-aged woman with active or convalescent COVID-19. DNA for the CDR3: TGTGCCAGCAGCTTGTCTTTACAGGGGGCTAATGAAAAACTGTTTTTT. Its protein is CASSLSLQGANEKLFF.